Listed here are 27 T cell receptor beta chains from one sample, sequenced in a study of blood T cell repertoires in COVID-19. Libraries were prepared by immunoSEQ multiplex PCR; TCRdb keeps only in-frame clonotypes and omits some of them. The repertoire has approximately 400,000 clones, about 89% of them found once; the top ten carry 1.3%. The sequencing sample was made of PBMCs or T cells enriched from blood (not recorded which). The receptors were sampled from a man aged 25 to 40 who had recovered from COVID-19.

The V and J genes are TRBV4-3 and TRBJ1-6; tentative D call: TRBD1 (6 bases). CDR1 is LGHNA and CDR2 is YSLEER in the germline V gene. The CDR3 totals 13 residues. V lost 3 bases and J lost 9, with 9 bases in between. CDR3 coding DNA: TGCGCCAGCAGCCACGACAGGTCTTCACCCCTCCACTTT. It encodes CASSHDRSSPLHF.

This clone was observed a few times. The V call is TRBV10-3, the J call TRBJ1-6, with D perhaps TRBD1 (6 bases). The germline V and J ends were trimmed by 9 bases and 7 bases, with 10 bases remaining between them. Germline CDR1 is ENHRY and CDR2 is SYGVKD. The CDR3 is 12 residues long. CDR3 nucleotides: TGTGCCATAAAAACAGGGAATTCACCCCTCCACTTT. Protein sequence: CAIKTGNSPLHF.

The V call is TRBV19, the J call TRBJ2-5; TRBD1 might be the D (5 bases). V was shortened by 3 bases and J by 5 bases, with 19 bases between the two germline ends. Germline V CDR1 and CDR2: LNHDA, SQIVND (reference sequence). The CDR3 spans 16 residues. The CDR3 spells CASSINLQDRYETQYF. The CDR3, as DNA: TGTGCCAGTAGTATTAATCTACAGGATCGATACGAGACCCAGTACTTC.

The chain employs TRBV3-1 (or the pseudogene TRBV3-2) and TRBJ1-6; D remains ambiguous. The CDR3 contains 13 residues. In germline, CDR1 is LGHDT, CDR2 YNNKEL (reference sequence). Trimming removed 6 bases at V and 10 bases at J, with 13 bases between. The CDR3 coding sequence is TGTGCCAGCAGTCCAGAAATCCAATCACCCCTCCACTTT. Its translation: CASSPEIQSPLHF.

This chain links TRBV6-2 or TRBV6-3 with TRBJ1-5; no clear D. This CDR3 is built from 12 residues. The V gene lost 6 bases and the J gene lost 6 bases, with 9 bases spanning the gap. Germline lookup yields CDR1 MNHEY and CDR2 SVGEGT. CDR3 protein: CASSPGGQPQHF. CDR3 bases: TGTGCCAGCAGCCCCGGAGGTCAGCCCCAGCATTTT.

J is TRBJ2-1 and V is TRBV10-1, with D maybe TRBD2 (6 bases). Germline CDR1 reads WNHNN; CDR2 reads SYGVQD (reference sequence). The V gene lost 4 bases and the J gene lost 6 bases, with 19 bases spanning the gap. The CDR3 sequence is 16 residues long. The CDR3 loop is CASSGGAATSINEQFF. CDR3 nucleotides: TGCGCCAGCAGTGGCGGGGCTGCGACTTCGATCAATGAGCAGTTCTTC.

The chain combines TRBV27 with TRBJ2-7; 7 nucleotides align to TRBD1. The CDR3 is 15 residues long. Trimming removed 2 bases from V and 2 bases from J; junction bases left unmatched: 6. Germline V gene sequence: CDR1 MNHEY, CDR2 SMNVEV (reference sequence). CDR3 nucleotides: TGTGCCAGCAGTTTAGACAACAGGGGTACCTACGAGCAGTACTTC. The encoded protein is CASSLDNRGTYEQYF.

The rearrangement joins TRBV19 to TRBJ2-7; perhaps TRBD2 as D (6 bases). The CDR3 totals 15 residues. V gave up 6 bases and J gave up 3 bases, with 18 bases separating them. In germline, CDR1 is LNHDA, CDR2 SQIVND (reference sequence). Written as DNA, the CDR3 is TGTGCCAGTAGAGTCTCTTGGGCTAGCGACTACGAGCAGTACTTC. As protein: CASRVSWASDYEQYF.

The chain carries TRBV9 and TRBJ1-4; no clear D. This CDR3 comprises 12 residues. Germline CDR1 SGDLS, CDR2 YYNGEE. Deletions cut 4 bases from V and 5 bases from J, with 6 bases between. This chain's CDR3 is CASSPTNEKLFF. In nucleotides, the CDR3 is TGTGCCAGCAGCCCGACAAATGAAAAACTGTTTTTT.

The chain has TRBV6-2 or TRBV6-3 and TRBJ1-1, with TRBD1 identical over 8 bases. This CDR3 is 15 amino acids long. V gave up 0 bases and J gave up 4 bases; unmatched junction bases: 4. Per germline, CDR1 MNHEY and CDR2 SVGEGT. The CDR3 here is CASSYSRGRGTEAFF. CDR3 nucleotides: TGTGCCAGCAGTTACTCCAGGGGGCGCGGCACTGAAGCTTTCTTT.

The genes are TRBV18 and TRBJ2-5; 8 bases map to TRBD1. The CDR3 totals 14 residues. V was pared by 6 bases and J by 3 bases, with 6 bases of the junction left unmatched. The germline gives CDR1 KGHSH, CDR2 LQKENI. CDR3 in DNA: TGTGCCAGCTCCCCCCGGACAGGGAAAGAGACCCAGTACTTC. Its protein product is CASSPRTGKETQYF.

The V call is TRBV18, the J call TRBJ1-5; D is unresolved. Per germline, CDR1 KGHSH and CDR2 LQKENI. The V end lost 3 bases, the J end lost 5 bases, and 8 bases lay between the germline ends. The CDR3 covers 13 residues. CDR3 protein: CASSPSQHQPQHF. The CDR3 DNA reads TGTGCCAGCTCACCGTCACAACATCAGCCCCAGCATTTT.

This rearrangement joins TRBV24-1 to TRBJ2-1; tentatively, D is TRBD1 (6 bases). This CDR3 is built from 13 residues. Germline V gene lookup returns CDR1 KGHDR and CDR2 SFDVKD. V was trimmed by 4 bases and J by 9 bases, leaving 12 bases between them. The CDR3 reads CATSDPIRGEQFF. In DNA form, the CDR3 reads TGTGCCACCAGTGACCCGATCAGGGGTGAGCAGTTCTTC.

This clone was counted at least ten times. For the CDR3, the DNA is TGTGCCAGCACGATACAAAAAGATTCACCCCTCCACTTT. Its protein is CASTIQKDSPLHF. The chain recombines TRBV2 with TRBJ1-6; the D is unclear. The CDR3 is 13 residues long. Trimming shortened V by 7 bases and J by 8 bases, and 12 bases separated the two germline ends. Germline CDR1 reads SNHLY; CDR2 reads FYNNEI.

CDR3 region: CASLNAGSGANVLTF. Here the CDR3 DNA reads TGTGCCAGCCTGAATGCAGGCTCTGGGGCCAACGTCCTGACTTTC. The gene calls are TRBV19 and TRBJ2-6; D unclear. CDR1 is LNHDA and CDR2 is SQIVND in the germline V gene (reference sequence). The CDR3 is 15 amino acids. Trimming stripped 9 bases from V and 0 bases from J, with 12 bases between.

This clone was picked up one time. CDR3 region: CASTLAGTYNEQFF. As DNA, the CDR3 is TGTGCCAGCACCCTAGCGGGGACTTACAATGAGCAGTTCTTC. V and J are TRBV2 and TRBJ2-1; 9 positions agree with TRBD2. V lost 7 bases and J lost 4; bases outside the gene matches: 5. Germline values: CDR1 SNHLY, CDR2 FYNNEI. The CDR3 has 14 amino acids.

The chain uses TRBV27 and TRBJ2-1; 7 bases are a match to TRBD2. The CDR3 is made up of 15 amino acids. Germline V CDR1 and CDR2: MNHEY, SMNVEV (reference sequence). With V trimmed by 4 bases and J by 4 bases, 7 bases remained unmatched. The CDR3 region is CASSSRWGGYNEQFF. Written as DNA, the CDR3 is TGTGCCAGCAGTTCCCGCTGGGGGGGGTACAATGAGCAGTTCTTC.

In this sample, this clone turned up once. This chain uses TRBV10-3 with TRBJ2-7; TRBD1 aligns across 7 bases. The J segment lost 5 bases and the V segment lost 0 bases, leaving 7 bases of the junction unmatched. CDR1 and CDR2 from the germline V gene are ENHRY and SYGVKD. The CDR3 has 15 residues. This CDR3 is CAISESPTGLDEQYF. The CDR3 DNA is TGTGCCATCAGTGAGTCACCGACAGGGTTGGACGAGCAGTACTTC.

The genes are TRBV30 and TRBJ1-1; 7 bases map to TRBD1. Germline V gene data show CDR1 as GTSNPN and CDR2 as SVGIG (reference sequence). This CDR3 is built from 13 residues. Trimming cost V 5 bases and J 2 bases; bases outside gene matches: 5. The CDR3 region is CAWARQGNTEAFF. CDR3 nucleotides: TGTGCCTGGGCACGACAGGGAAACACTGAAGCTTTCTTT.

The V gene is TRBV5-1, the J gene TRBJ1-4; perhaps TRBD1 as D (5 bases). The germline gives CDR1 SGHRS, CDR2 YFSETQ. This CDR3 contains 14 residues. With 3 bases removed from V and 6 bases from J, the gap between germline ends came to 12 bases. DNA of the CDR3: TGCGCCAGCAGCTCGCAGGGTCGGGATGAAAAACTGTTTTTT. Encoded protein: CASSSQGRDEKLFF.

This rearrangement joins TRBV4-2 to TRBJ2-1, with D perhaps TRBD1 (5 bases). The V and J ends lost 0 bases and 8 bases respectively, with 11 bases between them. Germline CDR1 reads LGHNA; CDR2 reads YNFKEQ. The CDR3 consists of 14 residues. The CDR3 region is CASSQEARGDEQFF. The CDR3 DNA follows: TGTGCCAGCAGCCAAGAAGCAAGGGGCGATGAGCAGTTCTTC.

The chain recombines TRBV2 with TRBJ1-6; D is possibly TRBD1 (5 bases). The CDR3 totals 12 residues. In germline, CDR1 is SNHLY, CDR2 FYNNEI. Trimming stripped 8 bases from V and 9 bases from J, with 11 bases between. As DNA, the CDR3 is TGTGCCAGCGTAAGCGGGGCTTCACCCCTCCACTTT. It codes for CASVSGASPLHF.

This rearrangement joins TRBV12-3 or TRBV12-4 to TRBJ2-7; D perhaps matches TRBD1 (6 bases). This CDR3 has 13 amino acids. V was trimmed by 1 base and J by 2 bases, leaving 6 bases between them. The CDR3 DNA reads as TGTGCCAGCAGTTTAGGGGACACCTACGAGCAGTACTTC. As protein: CASSLGDTYEQYF.

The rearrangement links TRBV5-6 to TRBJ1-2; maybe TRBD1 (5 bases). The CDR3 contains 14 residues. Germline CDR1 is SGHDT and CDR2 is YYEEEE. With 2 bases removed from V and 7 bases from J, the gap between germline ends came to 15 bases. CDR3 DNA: TGTGCCAGCAGCTTTAGCAGGGCAATCCGTGGCTACACCTTC. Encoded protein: CASSFSRAIRGYTF. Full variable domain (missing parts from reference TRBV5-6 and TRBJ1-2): DAGVTQSPTHLIKTRGQQVTLRCSPKSGHDTVSWYQQALGQGPQFIFQYYEEEERQRGNFPDRFSGHQFPNYSSELNVNALLLGDSALYLCASSFSRAIRGYTFGSGTRLTVV.

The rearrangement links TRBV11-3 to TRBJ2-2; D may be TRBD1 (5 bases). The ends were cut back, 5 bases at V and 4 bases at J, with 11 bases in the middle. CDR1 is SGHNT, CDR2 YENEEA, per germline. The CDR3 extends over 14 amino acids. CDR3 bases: TGTGCCAGCAGCCGTGGGGCTCTCACCGGGGAGCTGTTTTTT. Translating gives CASSRGALTGELFF.

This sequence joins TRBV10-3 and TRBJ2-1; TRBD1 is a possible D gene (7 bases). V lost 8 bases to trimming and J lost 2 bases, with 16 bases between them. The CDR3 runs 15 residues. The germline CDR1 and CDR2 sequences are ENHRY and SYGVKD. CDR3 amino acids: CAIGGGREAYNEQFF. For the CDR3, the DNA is TGTGCCATCGGAGGGGGCAGGGAGGCCTACAATGAGCAGTTCTTC.

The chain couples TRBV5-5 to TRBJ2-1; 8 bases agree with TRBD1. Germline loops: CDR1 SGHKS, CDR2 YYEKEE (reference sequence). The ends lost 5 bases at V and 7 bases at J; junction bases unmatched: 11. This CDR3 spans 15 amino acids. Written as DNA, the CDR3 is TGTGCCAGCAGATTGCTCCCCCAGGGGGCGAATGAGCAGTTCTTC. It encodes CASRLLPQGANEQFF.